The sample holds a few counts of the clone carrying this T cell receptor beta chain. No antigen is known for it. These data originate in a study of blood T cells in healthy people across ages. Study-wide findings and caveats: Diversity figures based on one million T cells were deemed too low.

For the second PCR, which ran for about 7 to 11 cycles, a sample-barcoded 5' primer and a J-beta primer mix were used. A template-switch adaptor containing 12 random nucleotides labeled each cDNA molecule. MiXCR, applied by TCRdb to the 5' RACE reads, yields one record per CDR3 protein. Among more than 900,000 distinct CDR3 sequences listed, roughly 29% were seen once. This CDR3 spans 16 amino acids. Germline V CDR1 and CDR2: SGHTA, FQGNSA. The germline V and J ends were trimmed by 1 base and 0 bases, with 12 bases remaining between them. This sample also appeared in a second study, on T cells of mothers and their children. That source notes: For each mother, over 9 million TCR beta CDR3 reads were obtained, and for each child, about 3 million. Regardless of relatedness, pairs show thymic selection shaping TCR recombination output in a similar manner.

Material for sequencing was blood. The chain combines TRBV7-2 with TRBJ1-1; TRBD1 is a possible D gene (5 bases). This receptor was obtained from a woman between 40 and 55 years old in good health. This CDR3 reads CASSLDPGTLNTEAFF. The CDR3 region has the DNA TGTGCCAGCAGCTTAGACCCTGGGACGTTGAACACTGAAGCTTTCTTT.